The rows below give T cell receptor beta chains drawn from one sample of a study of T cell responses to AZD1222 COVID-19 vaccine. Produced via immunoSEQ multiplex PCR; TCRdb's table is partial and in-frame only. Here the sample spans 100,000 to 120,000 clones, around 93% being singletons. This sample comprised peripheral blood, obtained 28 days after the second AZD1222 dose. The receptor source for this set is an adult who received the AZD1222 COVID-19 vaccine. Each CDR3 is given with its conserved first and last residue. D genes are given only for firm matches. Clone size, where shown, is once, few, many, or a class for clones that have expanded.

len	abundance	v_gene	j_gene	d_gene	CDR3nt	CDR3aa
15	once	TRBV3-1/TRBV3-2	TRBJ1-3	TRBD1	TGTGCCAGCAGCCAAGGACAGGGCGGTGGAAACACCATATATTTT	CASSQGQGGGNTIYF
10	NA	TRBV20-1	TRBJ1-2	NA	TGCAGTGCTGGGGACGGTGGCTACACCTTC	CSAGDGGYTF
11	NA	TRBV2	TRBJ1-1	NA	TGTGCCATCCTACTGGGCACTGAAGCTTTCTTT	CAILLGTEAFF
13	NA	TRBV2	TRBJ1-1	NA	TGTGCCAGCAAGAACAGGGCGGGCACTGAAGCTTTCTTT	CASKNRAGTEAFF
15	few	TRBV7-8	TRBJ2-7	TRBD2	TGTGCCAGCTCTGATAGCGGGGAAGGGAACTACGAGCAGTACTTC	CASSDSGEGNYEQYF
11	NA	TRBV19	TRBJ1-1	NA	TGTGCCAGTAGAGGCAGGAGGGCAGCTTTCTTT	CASRGRRAAFF
15	NA	TRBV10-3	TRBJ1-3	TRBD1	TGTGCCATTCAAGGACAGGTTGGAAATGGAAACACCATATATTTT	CAIQGQVGNGNTIYF
13	NA	TRBV5-1	TRBJ2-7	NA	TGCGCCAGCAGCTCCGGACTACCCTACGAGCAGTACTTC	CASSSGLPYEQYF
16	NA	TRBV4-1	TRBJ2-3	NA	TGCGCCAGCAGCCAAGGCCTCGCCCCCAGCACAGATACGCAGTATTTT	CASSQGLAPSTDTQYF
13	NA	TRBV21-1	TRBJ2-7	NA	TGTGCCAGCAGCAAACGGGTAGAAGGCGAGCAGTACTTC	CASSKRVEGEQYF
16	NA	TRBV5-8	TRBJ1-5	TRBD1	TGTGCCAGCAGTTGGGACGGGACAGGGAATAATCAGCCCCAGCATTTT	CASSWDGTGNNQPQHF
17	NA	TRBV18	TRBJ1-5	NA	TGTGCCAGCTCACCACTGGATGGGGGGCCAGGCTCTCGGCCCCAGCATTTT	CASSPLDGGPGSRPQHF
13	NA	TRBV27	TRBJ1-5	NA	TGTGCCAGCAAAGGGGGGTTCAATCAGCCCCAGCATTTT	CASKGGFNQPQHF
14	NA	TRBV6-5	TRBJ1-1	NA	TGTGCCAGCAGCTCCCTCATATTAAACACTGAAGCTTTCTTT	CASSSLILNTEAFF
15	NA	TRBV6-4	TRBJ2-3	TRBD2	TGTGCCAGCAGTGACAGCGGGGGGGCCACAGATACGCAGTATTTT	CASSDSGGATDTQYF
14	NA	TRBV5-1	TRBJ1-1	NA	TGCGCCAGCAGCTTGGTACGAACCGGCGCTGAAGCTTTCTTT	CASSLVRTGAEAFF
13	NA	TRBV27	TRBJ2-2	NA	TGTGCCAGCAGCAGCTTCAACACCGGGGAGCTGTTTTTT	CASSSFNTGELFF
18	NA	TRBV3-1/TRBV3-2	TRBJ1-1	NA	TGTGCCAGCAGCCAAGATCGGGGTCGCCGGGCTATGAACACTGAAGCTTTCTTT	CASSQDRGRRAMNTEAFF
14	NA	TRBV2	TRBJ2-2	TRBD1	TGTGCCAGCACCGGGACAGTAAACACCGGGGAGCTGTTTTTT	CASTGTVNTGELFF
15	NA	TRBV18	TRBJ2-1	NA	TGTGCCAGCTCACCAATCGGACCCTCCTACAATGAGCAGTTCTTC	CASSPIGPSYNEQFF
13	NA	TRBV10-1	TRBJ2-7	NA	TGCGCCAGCAGTGAGAGGGCAGCCCTTGGGCAGTACTTC	CASSERAALGQYF